This TCR beta chain was sequenced in a study of T cells in Graves' hyperthyroidism and ophthalmopathy. CDR1 is DFQATT and CDR2 is SNEGSKA in the germline V gene (reference sequence). This CDR3 is 13 amino acids long. Between the trimmed V and J ends, which lost 5 bases and 6 bases, there was a span of 14 bases. Study conclusions and caveats: Most clonotypes expanded in the thyroid (above 0.001) were also present in blood.

Amplified regions were TCR beta CDR3 sequences from RNA transcripts. Initially, a first-round RT-PCR of the TCR CDR3 employed the HTBI primer set. TCRdb called the multiplex PCR reads again in MiXCR, with one record for every CDR3 protein. The table records 310,000 or so distinct CDR3 sequences, about 17% of them present only once. Under 3 months was the duration of disease in ophthalmopathy patients, who also had a Clinical Activity Score of at least 3 and a NOSPECS grade of at least 4. The PBMCs were sourced from fresh peripheral blood (approximately 10 ml). This clonotype was recorded at least ten times. Its antigen is still unknown.

The TCR originated in a woman aged 60-75 years with Graves' ophthalmopathy. The material sequenced was blood. The V and J genes are TRBV20-1 and TRBJ1-5; D not certain. This chain's CDR3 is CSASDVSTQPQHF. DNA of the CDR3: TGCAGTGCTTCGGACGTTTCCACTCAGCCCCAGCATTTT.